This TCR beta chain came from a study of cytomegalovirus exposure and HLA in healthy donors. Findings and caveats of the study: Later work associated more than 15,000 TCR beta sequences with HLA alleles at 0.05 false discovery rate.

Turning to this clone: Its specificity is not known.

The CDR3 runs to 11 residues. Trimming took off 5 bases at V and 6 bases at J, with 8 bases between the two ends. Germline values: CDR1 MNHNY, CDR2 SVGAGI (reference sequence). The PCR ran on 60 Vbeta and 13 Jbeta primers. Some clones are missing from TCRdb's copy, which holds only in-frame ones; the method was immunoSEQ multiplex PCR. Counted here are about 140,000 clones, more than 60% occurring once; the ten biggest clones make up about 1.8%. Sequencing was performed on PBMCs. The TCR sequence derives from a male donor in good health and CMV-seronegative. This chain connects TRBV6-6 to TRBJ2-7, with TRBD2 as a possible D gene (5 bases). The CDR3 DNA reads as TGTGCCAGCAGTCTCGAGGGCGAGCAGTACTTC. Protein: CASSLEGEQYF.